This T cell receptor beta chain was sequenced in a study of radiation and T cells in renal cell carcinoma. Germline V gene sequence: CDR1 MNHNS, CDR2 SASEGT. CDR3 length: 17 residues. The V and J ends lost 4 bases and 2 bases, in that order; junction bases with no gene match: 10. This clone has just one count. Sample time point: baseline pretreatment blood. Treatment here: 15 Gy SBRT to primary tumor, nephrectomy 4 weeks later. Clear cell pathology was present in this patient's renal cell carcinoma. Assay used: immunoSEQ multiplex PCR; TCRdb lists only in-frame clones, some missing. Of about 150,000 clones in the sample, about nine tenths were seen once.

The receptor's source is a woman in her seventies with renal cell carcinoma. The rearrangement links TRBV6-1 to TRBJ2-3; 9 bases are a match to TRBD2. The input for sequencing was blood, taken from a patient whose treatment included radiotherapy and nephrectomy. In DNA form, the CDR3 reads TGTGCCAGCAGTGCCGGAGCAGCGGGGGGCCCCACAGATACGCAGTATTTT. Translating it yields CASSAGAAGGPTDTQYF.